A selection of T cell receptor beta chains follows, all from one sample in a study of cytomegalovirus exposure and HLA in healthy donors. This table comes from immunoSEQ multiplex PCR, and its TCRdb copy is limited to in-frame clones, with some not included. The table records fewer than 150,000 clones, around 79% of them present only once. The sample consisted of PBMCs. Every receptor here comes from a woman between 40 and 55 years old in good health and CMV-seronegative. Both conserved end residues are part of each CDR3. Each record gives: J gene, clone size, V gene, D gene, CDR3 DNA, CDR3 protein. The D gene is left open where the match is weak. Part of the rows lack a size; the others show once, few, many or a class for expanded clones.

TRBJ2-3 | NA | TRBV6-5 | NA | TGTGCCAGCAGCCCCGGGGGTTCAGATACGCAGTATTTT | CASSPGGSDTQYF
TRBJ2-2 | NA | TRBV2 | TRBD1 | TGTGCCAGCAGTACAACAGGGGCTGACACCGGGGAGCTGTTTTTT | CASSTTGADTGELFF
TRBJ1-2 | NA | TRBV13 | TRBD1 | TGTGCCAGCAGCTTTCGAGCAGGGGGCCTTGTTGGCTACACCTTC | CASSFRAGGLVGYTF
TRBJ2-5 | NA | TRBV11-2 | TRBD1 | TGTGCCAGCAGCCTCGGACAGGGAGGAGAGACCCAGTACTTC | CASSLGQGGETQYF
TRBJ2-7 | NA | TRBV7-6 | TRBD2 | TGTGCCAGCAGCTCGGGACTAGCGGGAGGATTCGAGCAGTACTTC | CASSSGLAGGFEQYF
TRBJ1-2 | NA | TRBV27 | NA | TGTGCCAGCAGTTCGCGGAGCCTTCCTAACTATGGCTACACCTTC | CASSSRSLPNYGYTF
TRBJ2-3 | NA | TRBV7-2 | TRBD1 | TGTGCCAGCAGCCACCTGACAGGGCCACGGGGCACAGATACGCAGTATTTT | CASSHLTGPRGTDTQYF
TRBJ1-4 | NA | TRBV6-1 | NA | TGTGCCAGCAGCCCCAGGGATGAAAAACTGTTTTTT | CASSPRDEKLFF
TRBJ2-3 | NA | TRBV12-5 | TRBD1 | TGTGCTAGTGGTTTGGGGACAGGGGGCGCAGATACGCAGTATTTT | CASGLGTGGADTQYF
TRBJ2-6 | NA | TRBV30 | TRBD1 | TGTGCCTGGATGAAAAGGACAGGGACCCCTGGGGCCAACGTCCTGACTTTC | CAWMKRTGTPGANVLTF
TRBJ2-7 | once | TRBV18 | TRBD1 | TGTGCCAGCTCACCAGGGACAGCCTACGAGCAGTACTTC | CASSPGTAYEQYF
TRBJ1-2 | NA | TRBV6-5 | NA | TGTGCCAGCACCTCAGGACAGCTTAACTATGGCTACACCTTC | CASTSGQLNYGYTF
TRBJ2-2 | NA | TRBV28 | TRBD2 | TGTGCCAGCAGCCAACCCACTAGCGGGAGTAAATCCGGGGAGCTGTTTTTT | CASSQPTSGSKSGELFF
TRBJ1-1 | few | TRBV6-1 | NA | TGTGCCCATGGCCGGGACACTGGTGAAGCTTTCTTT | CAHGRDTGEAFF
TRBJ1-1 | NA | TRBV19 | NA | TGTGCCAGTAGTATAGCGGGAACGAACACTGAAGCTTTCTTT | CASSIAGTNTEAFF
TRBJ2-3 | NA | TRBV9 | NA | TGTGCCAGCAGCGTAGGTGGGGTCCGGGGAGATACGCAGTATTTT | CASSVGGVRGDTQYF
TRBJ1-1 | once | TRBV12-5 | NA | TGTGCTAGTGGTTTGAATCAGTACACTGAAGCTTTCTTT | CASGLNQYTEAFF
TRBJ1-1 | NA | TRBV7-2 | NA | TGTGCCAGCAGCCCAAAGATCGGGGGGATAGGCACTGAAGCTTTCTTT | CASSPKIGGIGTEAFF
TRBJ2-1 | NA | TRBV29-1 | TRBD2 | TGCAGCGTTGCCCTAGCGGGGGGCTCCTCCTACAATGAGCAGTTCTTC | CSVALAGGSSYNEQFF
TRBJ1-2 | NA | TRBV29-1 | NA | TGCAGCGTAGTTGTGGGGGCGGGGGAAGATGGCTACACCTTC | CSVVVGAGEDGYTF
TRBJ2-7 | NA | TRBV6-5 | TRBD2 | TGTGCCAGCAGTTACTCGGTAGCGGGTACCTACGAGCAGTACTTC | CASSYSVAGTYEQYF
TRBJ1-1 | NA | TRBV7-9 | NA | TGTTCCAGCAGCCCCCCCATTACTGAAGCTTTCTTT | CSSSPPITEAFF
TRBJ2-2 | NA | TRBV4-2 | NA | TGTGCCAGCAGAGAAGAAGCGGGCCACACCGGGGAGCTGTTTTTT | CASREEAGHTGELFF